Below, one T cell receptor (beta chain) is given with its context. Expressed TCRB transcripts were sequenced after all isolated RNA was converted to cDNA. Assay used: immunoSEQ multiplex PCR; TCRdb lists only in-frame clones, some missing. Of under 300,000 clones in the sample, 25% to 30% were seen once. The CDR3 is 15 amino acids. With V trimmed by 6 bases and J by 6 bases, 14 bases remained unmatched. Per germline, CDR1 MDHEN and CDR2 SYDVKM. These data are taken from a study of beta chain features in type 1 diabetes. This rearrangement joins TRBV28 to TRBJ2-7; the match to TRBD1 covers 7 bases. This TCR was recovered from a man in his thirties or forties in good health. What was sequenced was central memory CD4+ T cells from blood. The chain's CDR3 is CASSLLEGGKPEQYF. The CDR3 DNA follows: TGTGCCAGCAGCCTCTTGGAAGGGGGCAAACCCGAGCAGTACTTC.